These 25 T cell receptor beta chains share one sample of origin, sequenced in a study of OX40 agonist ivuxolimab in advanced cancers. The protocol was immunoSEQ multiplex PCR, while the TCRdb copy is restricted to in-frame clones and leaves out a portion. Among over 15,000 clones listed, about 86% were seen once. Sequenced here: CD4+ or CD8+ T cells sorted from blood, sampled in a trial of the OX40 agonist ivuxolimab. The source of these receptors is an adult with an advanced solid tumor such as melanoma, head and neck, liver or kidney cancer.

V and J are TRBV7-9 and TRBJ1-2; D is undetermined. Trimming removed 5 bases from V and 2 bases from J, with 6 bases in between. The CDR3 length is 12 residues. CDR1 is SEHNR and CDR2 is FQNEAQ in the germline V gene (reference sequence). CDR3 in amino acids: CASSLMNYGYTF. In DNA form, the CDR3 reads TGTGCCAGCAGCCTTATGAACTATGGCTACACCTTC.

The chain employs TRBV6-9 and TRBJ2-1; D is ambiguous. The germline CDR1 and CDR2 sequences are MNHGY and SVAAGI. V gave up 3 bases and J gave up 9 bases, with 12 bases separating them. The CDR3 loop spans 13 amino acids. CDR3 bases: TGTGCCAGCAGTTACTCATCTGAAGGTGAGCAGTTCTTC. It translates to CASSYSSEGEQFF.

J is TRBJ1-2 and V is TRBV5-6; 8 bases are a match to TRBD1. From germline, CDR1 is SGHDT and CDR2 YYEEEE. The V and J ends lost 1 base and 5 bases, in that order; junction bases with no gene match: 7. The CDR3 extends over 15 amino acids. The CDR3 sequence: CASSLSPGGRYGYTF. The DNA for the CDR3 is TGTGCCAGCAGCTTGAGTCCAGGGGGCAGGTATGGCTACACCTTC.

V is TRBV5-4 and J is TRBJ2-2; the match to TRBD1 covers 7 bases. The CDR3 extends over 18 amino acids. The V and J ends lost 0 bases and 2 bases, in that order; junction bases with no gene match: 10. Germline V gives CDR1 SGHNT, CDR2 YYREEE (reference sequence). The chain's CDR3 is CASSLVGPGTANTGELFF. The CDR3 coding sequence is TGTGCCAGCAGCTTGGTAGGCCCCGGGACAGCCAACACCGGGGAGCTGTTTTTT.

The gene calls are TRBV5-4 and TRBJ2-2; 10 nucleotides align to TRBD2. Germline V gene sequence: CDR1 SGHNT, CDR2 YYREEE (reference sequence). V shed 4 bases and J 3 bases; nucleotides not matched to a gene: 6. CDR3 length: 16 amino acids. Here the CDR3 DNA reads TGTGCCAGCAGCGCAACAGCGGGGGGGGACACCGGGGAGCTGTTTTTT. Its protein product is CASSATAGGDTGELFF.

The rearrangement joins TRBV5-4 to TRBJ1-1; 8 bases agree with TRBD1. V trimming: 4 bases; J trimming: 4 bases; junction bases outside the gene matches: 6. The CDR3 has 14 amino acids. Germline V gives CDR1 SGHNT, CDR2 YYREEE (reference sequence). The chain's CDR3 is CASSSRTGSTEAFF. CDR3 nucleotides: TGTGCCAGCAGCAGCCGGACAGGGAGCACTGAAGCTTTCTTT.

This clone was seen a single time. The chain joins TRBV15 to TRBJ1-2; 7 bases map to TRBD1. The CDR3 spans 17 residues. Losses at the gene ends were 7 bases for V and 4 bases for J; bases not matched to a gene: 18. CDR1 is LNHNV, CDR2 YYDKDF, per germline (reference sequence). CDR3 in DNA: TGTGCCACCAAGAGAGGGACAGTGATCTTAGAGGGCTATGGCTACACCTTC. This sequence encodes CATKRGTVILEGYGYTF.

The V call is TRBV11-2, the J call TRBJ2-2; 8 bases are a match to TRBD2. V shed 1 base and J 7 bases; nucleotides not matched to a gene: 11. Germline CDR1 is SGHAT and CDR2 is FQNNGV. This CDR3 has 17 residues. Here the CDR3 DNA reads TGTGCCAGCAGCTTAGTTGAGTCGGGAGGGGTCCACGGGGAGCTGTTTTTT. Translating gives CASSLVESGGVHGELFF.

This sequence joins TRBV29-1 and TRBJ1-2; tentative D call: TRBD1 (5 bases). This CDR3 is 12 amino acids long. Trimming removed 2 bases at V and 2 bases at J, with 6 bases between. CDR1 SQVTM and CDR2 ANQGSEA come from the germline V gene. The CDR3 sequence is CSVERGNYGYTF. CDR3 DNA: TGCAGCGTTGAAAGGGGCAACTATGGCTACACCTTC.

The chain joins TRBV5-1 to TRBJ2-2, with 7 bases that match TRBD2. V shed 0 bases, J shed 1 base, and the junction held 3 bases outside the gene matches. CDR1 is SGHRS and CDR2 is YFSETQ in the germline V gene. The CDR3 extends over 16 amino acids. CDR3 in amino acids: CASSLVGGRNTGELFF. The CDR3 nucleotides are TGCGCCAGCAGCTTGGTGGGCGGGAGGAACACCGGGGAGCTGTTTTTT.

In DNA form, the CDR3 reads TGCGCCAGCAGGGCGGAAGCGAACACTGAAGCTTTCTTT. Translating it yields CASRAEANTEAFF. The J gene is TRBJ1-1, the V gene TRBV10-2; D gene unclear. V dropped 6 bases and J dropped 1 base, with 9 bases sitting between them. Per the germline V gene, CDR1 is WSHSY and CDR2 is SAAADI. CDR3 length: 13 residues.

In nucleotides, the CDR3 is TGTGCCAGCAGCAATCCCGGGACAGAATACGAGCAGTACTTC. Translating gives CASSNPGTEYEQYF. The V gene is TRBV5-5, the J gene TRBJ2-7; 7 nucleotides match TRBD1. The V gene's germline CDR1 is SGHKS and CDR2 YYEKEE (reference sequence). The junction had 8 bases not matched to a gene; V was cut back by 4 bases and J by 4 bases. The CDR3 loop spans 14 amino acids.

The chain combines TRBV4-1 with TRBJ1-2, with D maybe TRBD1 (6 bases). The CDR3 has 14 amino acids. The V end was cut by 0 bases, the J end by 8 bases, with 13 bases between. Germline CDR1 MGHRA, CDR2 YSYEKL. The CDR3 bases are TGCGCCAGCAGCCAAGATCGGGGGGCAATCGGCTACACCTTC. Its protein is CASSQDRGAIGYTF.

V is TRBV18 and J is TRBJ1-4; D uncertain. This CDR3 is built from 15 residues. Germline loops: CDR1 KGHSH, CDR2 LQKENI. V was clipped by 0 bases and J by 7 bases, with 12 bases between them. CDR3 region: CASSPPGGRGEKLFF. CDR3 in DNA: TGTGCCAGCTCACCACCGGGCGGGAGAGGTGAAAAACTGTTTTTT.

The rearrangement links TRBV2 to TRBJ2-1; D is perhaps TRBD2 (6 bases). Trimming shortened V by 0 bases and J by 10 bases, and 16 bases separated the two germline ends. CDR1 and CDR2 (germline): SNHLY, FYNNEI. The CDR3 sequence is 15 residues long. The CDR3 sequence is CASSEALPRGNEQFF. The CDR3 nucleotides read TGTGCCAGCAGTGAAGCGCTTCCGCGGGGAAACGAGCAGTTCTTC.

CDR3 loop: CASSSRERNPYGYTF. In nucleotides, the CDR3 is TGCGCCAGCAGCTCCCGGGAGCGCAACCCCTATGGCTACACCTTC. The chain has TRBV5-1 and TRBJ1-2; no clear D gene. The germline CDR1 and CDR2 sequences are SGHRS and YFSETQ. The CDR3 covers 15 residues. Trimming left V 3 bases short and J 4 bases short, with 16 bases between.

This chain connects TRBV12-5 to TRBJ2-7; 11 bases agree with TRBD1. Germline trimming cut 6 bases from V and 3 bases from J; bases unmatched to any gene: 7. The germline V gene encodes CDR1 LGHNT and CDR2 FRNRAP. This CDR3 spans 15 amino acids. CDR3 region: CASGPGTGGFYEQYF. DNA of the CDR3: TGTGCTAGTGGCCCCGGGACAGGGGGTTTCTACGAGCAGTACTTC.

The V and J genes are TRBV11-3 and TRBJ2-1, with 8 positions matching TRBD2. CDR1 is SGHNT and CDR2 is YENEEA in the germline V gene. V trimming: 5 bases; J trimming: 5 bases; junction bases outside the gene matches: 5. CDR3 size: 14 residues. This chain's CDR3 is CASSIRGGNNEQFF. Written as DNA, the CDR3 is TGTGCCAGCAGCATCCGGGGGGGAAACAATGAGCAGTTCTTC.

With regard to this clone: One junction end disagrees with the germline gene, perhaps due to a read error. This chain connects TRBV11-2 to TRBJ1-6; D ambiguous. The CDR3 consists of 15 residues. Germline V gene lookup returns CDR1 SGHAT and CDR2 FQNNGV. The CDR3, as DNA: TGTGCCAGCAGCTTAGAAGGAGCCTATATTTCACCCCTCCACTTT. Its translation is CASSLEGAYISPLHF.

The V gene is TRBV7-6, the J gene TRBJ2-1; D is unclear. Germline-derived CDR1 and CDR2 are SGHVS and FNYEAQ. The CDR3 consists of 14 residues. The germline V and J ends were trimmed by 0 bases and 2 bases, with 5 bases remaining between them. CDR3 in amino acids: CASSLAHTYNEQFF. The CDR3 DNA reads TGTGCCAGCAGCTTAGCGCACACCTACAATGAGCAGTTCTTC.

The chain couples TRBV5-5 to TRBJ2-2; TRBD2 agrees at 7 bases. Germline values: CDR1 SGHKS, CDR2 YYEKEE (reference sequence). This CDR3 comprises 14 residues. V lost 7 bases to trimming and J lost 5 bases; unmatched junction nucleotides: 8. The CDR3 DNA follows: TGTGCCAGCTATGGCGGGAGTCAAACCGGGGAGCTGTTTTTT. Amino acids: CASYGGSQTGELFF.

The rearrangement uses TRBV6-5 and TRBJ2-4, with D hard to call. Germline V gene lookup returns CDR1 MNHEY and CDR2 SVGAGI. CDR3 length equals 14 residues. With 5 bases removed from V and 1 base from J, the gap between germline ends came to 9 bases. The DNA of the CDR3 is TGTGCCAGCAGTGGCCTCGGGGCCAAAAACATTCAGTACTTC. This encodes CASSGLGAKNIQYF.

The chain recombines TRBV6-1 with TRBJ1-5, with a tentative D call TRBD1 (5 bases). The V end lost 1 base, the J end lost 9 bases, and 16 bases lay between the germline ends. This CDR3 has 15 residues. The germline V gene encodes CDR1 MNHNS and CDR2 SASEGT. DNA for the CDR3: TGTGCCAGCAGTGAAGTCATCGGGGGGGGACGGCCCCAGCATTTT. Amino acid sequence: CASSEVIGGGRPQHF.

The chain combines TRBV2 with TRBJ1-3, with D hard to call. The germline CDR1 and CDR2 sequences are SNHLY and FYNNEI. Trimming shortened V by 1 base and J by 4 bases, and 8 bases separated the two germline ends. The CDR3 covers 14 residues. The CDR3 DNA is TGTGCCAGCAGTGAAGACCTGGGCGGAAACACCATATATTTT. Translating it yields CASSEDLGGNTIYF. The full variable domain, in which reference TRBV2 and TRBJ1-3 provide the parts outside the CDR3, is EPEVTQTPSHQVTQMGQEVILRCVPISNHLYFYWYRQILGQKVEFLVSFYNNEISEKSEIFDDQFSVERPDGSNFTLKIRSTKLEDSAMYFCASSEDLGGNTIYFGEGSWLTVV.

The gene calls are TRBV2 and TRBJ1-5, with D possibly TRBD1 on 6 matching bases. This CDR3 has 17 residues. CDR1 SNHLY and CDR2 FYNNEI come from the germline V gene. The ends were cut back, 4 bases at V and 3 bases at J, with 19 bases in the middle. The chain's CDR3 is CASSGRAGEGLNQPQHF. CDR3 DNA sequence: TGTGCCAGCAGTGGGAGGGCAGGGGAGGGGCTCAATCAGCCCCAGCATTTT.